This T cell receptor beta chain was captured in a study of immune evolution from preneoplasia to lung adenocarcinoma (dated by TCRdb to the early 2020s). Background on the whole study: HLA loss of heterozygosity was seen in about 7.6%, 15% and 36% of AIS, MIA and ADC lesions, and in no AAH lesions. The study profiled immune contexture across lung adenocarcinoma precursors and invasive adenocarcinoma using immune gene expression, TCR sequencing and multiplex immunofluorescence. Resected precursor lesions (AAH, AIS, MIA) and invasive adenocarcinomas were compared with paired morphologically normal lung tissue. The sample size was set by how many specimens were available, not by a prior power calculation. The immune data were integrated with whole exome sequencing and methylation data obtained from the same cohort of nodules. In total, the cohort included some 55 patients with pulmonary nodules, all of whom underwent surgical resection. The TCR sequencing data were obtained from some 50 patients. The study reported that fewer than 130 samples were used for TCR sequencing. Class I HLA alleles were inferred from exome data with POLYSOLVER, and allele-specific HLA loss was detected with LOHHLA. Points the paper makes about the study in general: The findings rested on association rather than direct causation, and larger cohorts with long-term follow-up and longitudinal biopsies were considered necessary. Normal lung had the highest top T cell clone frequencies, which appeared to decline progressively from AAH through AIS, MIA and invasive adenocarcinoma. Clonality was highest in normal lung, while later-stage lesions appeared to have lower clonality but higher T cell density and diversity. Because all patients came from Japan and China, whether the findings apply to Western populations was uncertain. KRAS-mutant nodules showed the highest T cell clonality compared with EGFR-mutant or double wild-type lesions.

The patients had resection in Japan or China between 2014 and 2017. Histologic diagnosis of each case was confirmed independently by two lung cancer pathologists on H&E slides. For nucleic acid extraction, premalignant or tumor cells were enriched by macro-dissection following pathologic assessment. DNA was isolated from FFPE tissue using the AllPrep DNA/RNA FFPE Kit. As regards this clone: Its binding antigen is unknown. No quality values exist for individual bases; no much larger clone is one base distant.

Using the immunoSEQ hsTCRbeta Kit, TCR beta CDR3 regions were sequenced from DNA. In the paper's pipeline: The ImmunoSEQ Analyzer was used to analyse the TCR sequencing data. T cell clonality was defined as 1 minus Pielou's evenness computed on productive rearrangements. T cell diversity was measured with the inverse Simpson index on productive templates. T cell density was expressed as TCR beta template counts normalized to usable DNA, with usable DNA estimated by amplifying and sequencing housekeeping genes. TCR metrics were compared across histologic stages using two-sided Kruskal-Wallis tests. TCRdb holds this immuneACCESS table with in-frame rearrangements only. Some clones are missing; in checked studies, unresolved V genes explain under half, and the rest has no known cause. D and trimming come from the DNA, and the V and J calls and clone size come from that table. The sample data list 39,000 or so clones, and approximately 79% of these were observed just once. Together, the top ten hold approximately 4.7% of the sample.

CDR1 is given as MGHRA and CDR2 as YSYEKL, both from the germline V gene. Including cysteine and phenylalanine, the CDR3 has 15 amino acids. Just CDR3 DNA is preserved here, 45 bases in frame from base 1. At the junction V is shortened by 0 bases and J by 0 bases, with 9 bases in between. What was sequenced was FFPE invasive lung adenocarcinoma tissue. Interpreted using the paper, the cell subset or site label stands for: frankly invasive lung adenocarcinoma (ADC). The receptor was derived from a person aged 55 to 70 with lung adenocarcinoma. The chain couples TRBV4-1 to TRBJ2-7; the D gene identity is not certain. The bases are TGCGCCAGCAGCCAAGAATCAGCGTCCTCCTACGAGCAGTACTTC. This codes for CASSQESASSYEQYF.